This T cell receptor (beta chain) came from a study of T cell responses to AZD1222 COVID-19 vaccine. The CDR3 spans 16 residues. The trim removed 1 base at V and 5 bases at J, leaving 4 bases unmatched. CDR1 is LGHNA and CDR2 is YSLEER in the germline V gene. Findings and limits, study-wide: Most donors were white British and more were female, and clonal diversity was possibly underestimated.

In regard to this clone: Its antigen remains unknown.

Measured with immunoSEQ multiplex PCR; TCRdb has only the in-frame clones, and not every one. Counted here are about 100,000 clones, 70% to 90% occurring once; the ten biggest clones make up 4.2%. Sample: peripheral blood, taken on day 0 of MenACWY control vaccination. The V and J genes are TRBV4-3 and TRBJ1-6; 8 bases line up with TRBD1. This clonotype was sampled from an adult in good health. The CDR3, as DNA: TGCGCCAGCAGCCAAGGCAAACAGGGGGATAATTCACCCCTCCACTTT. Its protein product is CASSQGKQGDNSPLHF.